Following are 26 T cell receptor beta chains from one sample sequenced in a study of identifying expanded T cells in peripheral blood. Some clones are missing from TCRdb's copy, which holds only in-frame ones; the method was immunoSEQ multiplex PCR. The sample comprises around 85,000 clones, around nine tenths of which are singletons, and around 20% rests with the top ten. The sample was blood. All receptors derive from a person aged 18 to 70 in good health.

This clone was counted a few times. The genes are TRBV2 and TRBJ1-6; D ambiguous. The CDR3 is made up of 16 amino acids. V lost 2 bases, J lost 14 bases, and 22 bases lay in between. The germline V gene encodes CDR1 SNHLY and CDR2 FYNNEI. The CDR3 here is CASSEYAATAGGALHF. Written as DNA, the CDR3 is TGTGCCAGCAGTGAATATGCGGCCACGGCAGGTGGGGCCCTCCACTTT.

The rearrangement uses TRBV11-2 and TRBJ2-7; 9 bases match TRBD1. V trimming: 6 bases; J trimming: 4 bases; junction bases outside the gene matches: 7. This CDR3 comprises 14 residues. Germline V lookup: CDR1 SGHAT, CDR2 FQNNGV. The CDR3 DNA sequence: TGTGCCAGCAGATCCACAGGGGGCGCGTACGAGCAGTACTTC. It yields the protein CASRSTGGAYEQYF.

This sequence joins TRBV6-1 and TRBJ2-3, with a weak D call TRBD2 (5 bases). Trimming took off 3 bases at V and 6 bases at J, with 10 bases between the two ends. The CDR3 runs 13 residues. Germline lookup yields CDR1 MNHNS and CDR2 SASEGT. CDR3 sequence: CASSERDRDTQYF. For the CDR3, the DNA is TGTGCCAGCAGTGAGAGGGATCGGGATACGCAGTATTTT.

The chain recombines TRBV15 with TRBJ2-7; D call uncertain. V lost 0 bases to trimming and J lost 6 bases, with 15 bases between them. Germline CDR1 and CDR2: LNHNV and YYDKDF (reference sequence). The length of the CDR3 is 15 residues. The CDR3 DNA sequence: TGTGCCACCAGCAGAGATTGGATTACCTGGGGCGAGCAGTACTTC. Translating gives CATSRDWITWGEQYF. The variable domain in full, completed from reference TRBV15 and TRBJ2-7, reads DAMVIQNPRYQVTQFGKPVTLSCSQTLNHNVMYWYQQKSSQAPKLLFHYYDKDFNNEADTPDNFQSRRPNTSFCFLDIRSPGLGDTAMYLCATSRDWITWGEQYFGPGTRLTVT.

The V gene is TRBV6-5, the J gene TRBJ1-2, with D unresolved. The CDR3 is 12 amino acids. V was pared by 7 bases and J by 1 base, with 7 bases between. Germline assignment: CDR1 MNHEY and CDR2 SVGAGI. CDR3 in DNA: TGTGCCAGCAAAGGCTATAACTATGGCTACACCTTC. Translating it yields CASKGYNYGYTF.

The chain joins TRBV15 to TRBJ2-3; 9 nucleotides align to TRBD2. With 2 bases clipped from V and 3 bases from J, the junction kept 9 bases outside the gene matches. Looked up from germline, CDR1 is LNHNV and CDR2 is YYDKDF (reference sequence). This CDR3 has 17 residues. In DNA, the CDR3 is TGTGCCACCAGCAGACTTCGCGGGGGGGCCGGGACAGATACGCAGTATTTT. Translating gives CATSRLRGGAGTDTQYF. Full variable domain (remainder filled in from reference TRBV15 and TRBJ2-3): DAMVIQNPRYQVTQFGKPVTLSCSQTLNHNVMYWYQQKSSQAPKLLFHYYDKDFNNEADTPDNFQSRRPNTSFCFLDIRSPGLGDTAMYLCATSRLRGGAGTDTQYFGPGTRLTVL.

This clone was counted a single time. The chain uses TRBV18 and TRBJ1-2; D possibly corresponds to TRBD1 (5 bases). Germline CDR1 reads KGHSH; CDR2 reads LQKENI. The CDR3 consists of 16 residues. V was clipped by 3 bases and J by 1 base, with 15 bases between them. The CDR3 DNA sequence: TGTGCCAGCTCACCGGGCGGGGCAGCTCATAACTATGGCTACACCTTC. This sequence encodes CASSPGGAAHNYGYTF.

V gene TRBV4-3 combines with J gene TRBJ2-2; D is undetermined. The CDR3 sequence is 16 residues long. Per germline, CDR1 LGHNA and CDR2 YSLEER. Trimming stripped 1 base from V and 1 base from J, with 10 bases between. Here the CDR3 DNA reads TGCGCCAGCAGCCAAGGACGGACCCTGAACACCGGGGAGCTGTTTTTT. Its protein product is CASSQGRTLNTGELFF.

V usage is TRBV5-4 and J usage is TRBJ2-5; 7 nucleotides line up with TRBD1. This CDR3 contains 15 residues. Germline-derived CDR1 and CDR2 are SGHNT and YYREEE (reference sequence). The V segment lost 2 bases and the J segment 5 bases; nucleotides outside the gene matches: 9. Here the CDR3 reads CASSFRGSTWETQYF. In nucleotides, the CDR3 is TGTGCCAGCAGCTTCAGGGGGTCAACGTGGGAGACCCAGTACTTC.

Turning to this clone: The junction departs from germline at one end; a sequencing error may be responsible. This rearrangement joins TRBV5-4 to TRBJ1-2, with TRBD1 identical over 7 bases. The CDR3 is 15 amino acids. The germline gives CDR1 SGHNT, CDR2 YYREEE (reference sequence). The CDR3 nucleotides read TGCGCCAGCAGCCAAGAGGCCAGGGGGAACTATGGCTACACCTTC. Its protein product is CASSQEARGNYGYTF.

The rearrangement joins TRBV7-9 to TRBJ2-6, with TRBD1 matching 8 bases. J lost 2 bases, V lost 4 bases, and 1 base had no gene match. The CDR3 spans 15 residues. Germline lookup yields CDR1 SEHNR and CDR2 FQNEAQ (reference sequence). CDR3 protein: CASSSTGAGANVLTF. The CDR3 DNA reads TGTGCCAGCAGCTCGACAGGGGCTGGGGCCAACGTCCTGACTTTC.

The sample holds one count of this clone. This chain connects TRBV5-1 to TRBJ1-2; the D gene is possibly TRBD1 (6 bases). The CDR3 has 15 amino acids. Trimming cost V 4 bases and J 8 bases, with 21 bases left between them. Looked up from germline, CDR1 is SGHRS and CDR2 is YFSETQ. Here the CDR3 DNA reads TGCGCCAGCAGCCCATCTCAGGGGCGGGATAAAGGCTACACCTTC. Translation gives CASSPSQGRDKGYTF.

The V call is TRBV11-2, the J call TRBJ2-2, with D possibly being TRBD2 (5 bases). This CDR3 has 14 amino acids. Germline values: CDR1 SGHAT, CDR2 FQNNGV. V lost 1 base and J 6 bases, leaving 9 bases between the germline ends. The CDR3 loop is CASSLAPGAGELFF. The CDR3 coding sequence is TGTGCCAGCAGCTTAGCCCCCGGGGCCGGGGAGCTGTTTTTT.

The rearrangement joins TRBV7-9 to TRBJ2-5, with 13 bases lining up with TRBD2. CDR1 is SEHNR, CDR2 FQNEAQ, per germline (reference sequence). The V gene end was trimmed by 4 bases and the J gene end by 6 bases; junction bases not matched to a gene: 8. This CDR3 region has 16 residues. The CDR3, as DNA: TGTGCCAGCAGCTCCCCGACTAGCGGGGGGATAAAGACCCAGTACTTC. Encoded protein: CASSSPTSGGIKTQYF.

The chain recombines TRBV7-2 with TRBJ2-3, with a weak D call TRBD2 (6 bases). The germline CDR1 and CDR2 sequences are SGHTA and FQGNSA. The ends were cut back, 4 bases at V and 1 base at J, with 15 bases in the middle. The length of the CDR3 is 16 residues. The CDR3 is CASSSWGRLGTDTQYF. CDR3 DNA: TGTGCCAGCAGCTCCTGGGGCAGACTAGGCACAGATACGCAGTATTTT.

The rearrangement links TRBV2 to TRBJ2-1, with a weak D call TRBD2 (6 bases). Germline V gives CDR1 SNHLY, CDR2 FYNNEI. V lost 7 bases, J lost 9 bases, and 25 bases lay in between. The CDR3 covers 16 residues. The CDR3 region is CASKLATYPALGEQFF. The CDR3 DNA follows: TGTGCCAGCAAACTAGCTACTTACCCCGCGCTAGGTGAGCAGTTCTTC.

The V and J genes are TRBV7-9 and TRBJ2-5; D might be TRBD1 (6 bases). V lost 6 bases and J lost 9, with 14 bases in between. This CDR3 spans 12 amino acids. Germline V CDR1 and CDR2: SEHNR, FQNEAQ (reference sequence). The CDR3 DNA reads TGTGCCAGCAGAGCAGGGGAGCCGTCCCAGTACTTC. This gives the protein CASRAGEPSQYF.

The V call is TRBV13, the J call TRBJ1-1, with 9 bases identical to TRBD1. Trimming removed 5 bases from V and 0 bases from J; junction bases left unmatched: 10. The CDR3 is 17 amino acids. In germline, CDR1 is PRHDT, CDR2 FYEKMQ (reference sequence). In DNA form, the CDR3 reads TGTGCCAGCAGCCCCGACAGGGGGTTATCCATGAACACTGAAGCTTTCTTT. It specifies CASSPDRGLSMNTEAFF.

The rearrangement links TRBV9 to TRBJ2-1, with 11 bases identical to TRBD2. Germline loops: CDR1 SGDLS, CDR2 YYNGEE. This CDR3 has 16 residues. V lost 0 bases and J lost 3; bases outside the gene matches: 2. The CDR3 DNA sequence: TGTGCCAGCAGCGTAGGACTAGCGGGGATCTACAATGAGCAGTTCTTC. Encoded protein: CASSVGLAGIYNEQFF. Based on the CDR3 plus reference TRBV9 and TRBJ2-1, the full variable domain is DSGVTQTPKHLITATGQRVTLRCSPRSGDLSVYWYQQSLDQGLQFLIQYYNGEERAKGNILERFSAQQFPDLHSELNLSSLELGDSALYFCASSVGLAGIYNEQFFGPGTRLTVL.

By share, this clone ranks as medium-sized (0.01 to 0.1%). The J gene is TRBJ1-2, the V gene TRBV4-3; no clear D gene. The V end lost 0 bases, the J end lost 0 bases, and 5 bases lay between the germline ends. CDR3 length: 14 amino acids. The germline V gene has CDR1 LGHNA and CDR2 YSLEER. The CDR3 spells CASSQDYTNYGYTF. In DNA, the CDR3 is TGCGCCAGCAGCCAAGATTACACTAACTATGGCTACACCTTC.

The chain recombines TRBV27 with TRBJ2-7, with 8 bases fitting TRBD1. V trimming: 5 bases; J trimming: 4 bases; junction bases outside the gene matches: 7. The CDR3 has 14 residues. Germline V gene sequence: CDR1 MNHEY, CDR2 SMNVEV (reference sequence). The CDR3 sequence: CASSHSGDRYEQYF. As DNA, the CDR3 is TGTGCCAGCAGTCACTCAGGGGACAGGTACGAGCAGTACTTC.

V is TRBV9 and J is TRBJ2-1; D not certain. V was trimmed by 5 bases and J by 5 bases, leaving 20 bases between them. Germline V gene lookup returns CDR1 SGDLS and CDR2 YYNGEE. CDR3 length equals 16 residues. The CDR3 region has the DNA TGTGCCAGCAGACCTCATGTTGACGGAGTAAACAATGAGCAGTTCTTC. Amino acid sequence: CASRPHVDGVNNEQFF.

The CDR3 DNA sequence: TGTGCCAGCAGCTTCGCGGGATACAATGAGCAGTTCTTC. It is translated as CASSFAGYNEQFF. The J gene is TRBJ2-1, the V gene TRBV7-2; tentative D call: TRBD2 (6 bases). The CDR3 is 13 residues long. Germline CDR1 SGHTA, CDR2 FQGNSA. V lost 3 bases and J lost 4, with 7 bases in between.

This chain joins TRBV14 and TRBJ1-3; D unresolved. CDR1 SGHDN and CDR2 FVKESK come from the germline V gene. V was pared by 6 bases and J by 0 bases, with 9 bases between. This CDR3 spans 14 amino acids. Here the CDR3 reads CASSGRSSGNTIYF. CDR3 DNA sequence: TGTGCCAGCAGTGGGCGAAGCTCTGGAAACACCATATATTTT.

The genes are TRBV4-3 and TRBJ2-7; 8 bases map to TRBD1. Germline values: CDR1 LGHNA, CDR2 YSLEER. This CDR3 comprises 17 residues. The V segment lost 0 bases and the J segment 7 bases; nucleotides outside the gene matches: 14. As DNA, the CDR3 is TGCGCCAGCAGCCAAGATTGGGCCGCGCAGGGGGCCACGGAGCAGTACTTC. Protein: CASSQDWAAQGATEQYF.

The rearrangement links TRBV6-6 to TRBJ2-7; 7 nucleotides match TRBD1. From germline, CDR1 is MNHNY and CDR2 SVGAGI (reference sequence). The J segment lost 7 bases and the V segment lost 2 bases, leaving 8 bases of the junction unmatched. The CDR3 has 14 amino acids. CDR3 in amino acids: CASSYGTAWVEQYF. The CDR3 coding sequence is TGTGCCAGCAGTTACGGGACAGCGTGGGTTGAGCAGTACTTC.